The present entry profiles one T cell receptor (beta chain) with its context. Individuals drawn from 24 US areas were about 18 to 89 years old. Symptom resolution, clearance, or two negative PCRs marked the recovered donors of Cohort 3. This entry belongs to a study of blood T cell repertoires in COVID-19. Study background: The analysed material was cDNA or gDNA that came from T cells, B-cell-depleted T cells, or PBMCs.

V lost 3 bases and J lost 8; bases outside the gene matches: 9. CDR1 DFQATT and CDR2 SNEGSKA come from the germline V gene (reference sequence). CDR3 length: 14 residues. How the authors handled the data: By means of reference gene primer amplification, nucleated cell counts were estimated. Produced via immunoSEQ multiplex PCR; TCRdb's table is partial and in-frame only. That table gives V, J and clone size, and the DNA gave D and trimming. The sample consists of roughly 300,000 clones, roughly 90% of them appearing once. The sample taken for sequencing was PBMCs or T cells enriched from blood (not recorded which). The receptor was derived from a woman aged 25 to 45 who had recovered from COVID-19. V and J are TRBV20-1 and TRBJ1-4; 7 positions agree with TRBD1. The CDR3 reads CSASLATGREKLFF. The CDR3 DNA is TGCAGTGCTAGTTTGGCGACAGGGCGAGAAAAACTGTTTTTT.